These 30 T cell receptor beta chains came from one sample sequenced in a study of T cell responses to AZD1222 COVID-19 vaccine. The table came from immunoSEQ multiplex PCR; TCRdb's copy has only in-frame clones and leaves some out. The sample carries about 150,000 clones, about 92% recorded once. The sequences come from peripheral blood, collected on day 0 of AZD1222 vaccination. These receptors were obtained from an adult in good health.

The chain recombines TRBV5-1 with TRBJ2-3; D may be TRBD1 (5 bases). V lost 1 base and J lost 4, with 16 bases in between. This CDR3 is built from 16 residues. CDR1 and CDR2 from the germline V gene are SGHRS and YFSETQ. The CDR3 spells CASSLWGPTTPDTQYF. The CDR3, as DNA: TGCGCCAGCAGCTTGTGGGGCCCGACCACTCCAGATACGCAGTATTTT.

V gene TRBV5-1 combines with J gene TRBJ2-7; D is ambiguous. The CDR3 sequence is 13 residues long. With 4 bases removed from V and 2 bases from J, the gap between germline ends came to 10 bases. Per the germline V gene, CDR1 is SGHRS and CDR2 is YFSETQ. The CDR3 DNA follows: TGCGCCAGCAGCCCGTCGACTCCCTACGAGCAGTACTTC. This codes for CASSPSTPYEQYF.

Notes on this clone: Mismatch with germline at one junction end may stem from a read error. The V gene is TRBV18, the J gene TRBJ2-3, with no clear D. CDR1 is KGHSH, CDR2 LQKENI, per germline. There are 14 residues in the CDR3. In nucleotides, the CDR3 is TGTGCCAGCTCGCCACGTGTTAGCACAGATACGCAGTATTTT. It codes for CASSPRVSTDTQYF.

The gene calls are TRBV6-5 and TRBJ2-2; tentative D call: TRBD2 (6 bases). CDR3 size: 15 residues. V dropped 6 bases and J dropped 1 base, with 12 bases sitting between them. Germline V gene lookup returns CDR1 MNHEY and CDR2 SVGAGI. The CDR3, as DNA: TGTGCCAGCAGCATGCGGGGAATGAACACCGGGGAGCTGTTTTTT. Translating it yields CASSMRGMNTGELFF.

The CDR3 nucleotides read TGTGCCAGCAGCGTAGCCCCCAGGGGAGGAGCCGGGGAGCTGTTTTTT. Translated, it gives CASSVAPRGGAGELFF. The chain links TRBV9 to TRBJ2-2; tentatively, D is TRBD1 or TRBD2 (6 bases each). V lost 0 bases to trimming and J lost 6 bases, with 15 bases between them. CDR3 length equals 16 residues. CDR1 is SGDLS, CDR2 YYNGEE, per germline.

The CDR3 loop reads CASSDRGHGYTF. The DNA of the CDR3 is TGTGCCAGCAGTGACAGGGGGCATGGCTACACCTTC. This chain links TRBV2 with TRBJ1-2; 8 positions match TRBD1. The CDR3 consists of 12 residues. Germline V gene lookup returns CDR1 SNHLY and CDR2 FYNNEI. The V segment lost 3 bases and the J segment 6 bases; nucleotides outside the gene matches: 0.

The J gene is TRBJ2-7, the V gene TRBV29-1; D is unresolved. The CDR3 runs to 12 residues. Germline loops: CDR1 SQVTM, CDR2 ANQGSEA. V lost 4 bases to trimming and J lost 6 bases, with 13 bases between them. CDR3: CSVAAARAEQYF. In DNA form, the CDR3 reads TGCAGCGTTGCGGCAGCTCGGGCCGAGCAGTACTTC.

V is TRBV5-1 and J is TRBJ2-7, with a possible D match to TRBD2 (6 bases). The CDR3 covers 14 residues. Trimming left V 4 bases short and J 6 bases short, with 17 bases between. Germline CDR1 and CDR2: SGHRS and YFSETQ. For the CDR3, the DNA is TGCGCCAGCAGCGCGGGACCCATAAAGGGCGAGCAGTACTTC. Translation gives CASSAGPIKGEQYF.

This chain joins TRBV18 and TRBJ2-7; the D gene is possibly TRBD1 (6 bases). CDR3 length: 16 residues. Looked up from germline, CDR1 is KGHSH and CDR2 is LQKENI. With 4 bases removed from V and 6 bases from J, the gap between germline ends came to 22 bases. CDR3 sequence: CASSLTGSRGDGEQYF. Written as DNA, the CDR3 is TGTGCCAGCTCACTCACAGGGTCGCGTGGTGATGGCGAGCAGTACTTC.

V is TRBV7-8 and J is TRBJ1-2; unclear D gene. This CDR3 is built from 13 residues. Between the trimmed V and J ends, which lost 4 bases and 6 bases, there was a span of 12 bases. The germline V gene encodes CDR1 SGHVS and CDR2 FQNEAQ. The CDR3 DNA sequence: TGTGCCAGCAGCTCTCCCCCCGGACATGGCTACACCTTC. As protein: CASSSPPGHGYTF.

The chain links TRBV10-3 to TRBJ1-2; perhaps TRBD1 as D (6 bases). Germline lookup yields CDR1 ENHRY and CDR2 SYGVKD. The CDR3 contains 16 residues. Trimming shortened V by 3 bases and J by 4 bases, and 18 bases separated the two germline ends. Here the CDR3 reads CAISDRDTHKSYGYTF. CDR3 bases: TGTGCCATCAGTGACCGGGACACTCACAAATCCTATGGCTACACCTTC.

The chain links TRBV2 to TRBJ1-6; D may be TRBD1 (5 bases). This CDR3 is built from 13 residues. The germline gives CDR1 SNHLY, CDR2 FYNNEI. The germline V and J ends were trimmed by 10 bases and 6 bases, with 13 bases remaining between them. CDR3 DNA sequence: TGTGCCACCTGCCGGGACCCTAATTCACCCCTCCACTTT. Translated, it gives CATCRDPNSPLHF.

Here the CDR3 reads CASRERYPNEKLFF. CDR3 in DNA: TGTGCCAGCAGAGAAAGATACCCTAATGAAAAACTGTTTTTT. The rearrangement joins TRBV27 to TRBJ1-4; D uncertain. Per germline, CDR1 MNHEY and CDR2 SMNVEV (reference sequence). This CDR3 contains 14 residues. V was clipped by 6 bases and J by 3 bases, with 11 bases between them.

Comments on this clone: This specimen includes other DNA sequences encoding the same CDR3. This chain links TRBV9 with TRBJ2-2; D gene uncertain. The CDR3 totals 14 residues. Germline V gene data show CDR1 as SGDLS and CDR2 as YYNGEE. V was clipped by 0 bases and J by 2 bases, with 5 bases between them. CDR3 sequence: CASSVGANTGELFF. DNA for the CDR3: TGTGCCAGCAGCGTAGGGGCCAACACCGGGGAGCTGTTTTTT. The whole variable domain, filled in from reference TRBV9 and TRBJ2-2, reads DSGVTQTPKHLITATGQRVTLRCSPRSGDLSVYWYQQSLDQGLQFLIQYYNGEERAKGNILERFSAQQFPDLHSELNLSSLELGDSALYFCASSVGANTGELFFGEGSRLTVL.

The chain joins TRBV7-2 to TRBJ1-6; D is unresolved. V lost 3 bases and J 5 bases, leaving 8 bases between the germline ends. This CDR3 comprises 14 residues. Germline CDR1 SGHTA, CDR2 FQGNSA. CDR3: CASSLGSNNSPLHF. The CDR3 coding sequence is TGTGCCAGCAGCTTGGGGAGTAATAATTCACCCCTCCACTTT.

The chain combines TRBV5-1 with TRBJ2-7; D perhaps matches TRBD1 (6 bases). The length of the CDR3 is 16 residues. Trimming took 3 bases from V and 4 from J, leaving 20 bases between them. Germline CDR1 and CDR2: SGHRS and YFSETQ. In nucleotides, the CDR3 is TGCGCCAGCAGCTCCCAGCCGGGACAAGGGCTATACGAGCAGTACTTC. This gives the protein CASSSQPGQGLYEQYF.

DNA for the CDR3: TGTGCCAGCAGTTACTCCGACCAGGGGGGGTATGGCTACACCTTC. This encodes CASSYSDQGGYGYTF. The J gene is TRBJ1-2, the V gene TRBV6-5, with 7 bases fitting TRBD1. Germline V lookup: CDR1 MNHEY, CDR2 SVGAGI. CDR3 length: 15 residues. With 0 bases clipped from V and 5 bases from J, the junction kept 6 bases outside the gene matches.

The chain combines TRBV9 with TRBJ1-6; perhaps TRBD1 as D (6 bases). The CDR3 is 15 residues long. V lost 4 bases and J 9 bases, leaving 17 bases between the germline ends. Germline V gene data show CDR1 as SGDLS and CDR2 as YYNGEE. CDR3 DNA: TGTGCCAGCAGCCCCGAGGGACACTACACTTCACCCCTCCACTTT. This sequence encodes CASSPEGHYTSPLHF.

This sequence joins TRBV7-2 and TRBJ1-4; D gene uncertain. The V end lost 8 bases, the J end lost 0 bases, and 7 bases lay between the germline ends. Germline V lookup: CDR1 SGHTA, CDR2 FQGNSA. The CDR3 loop spans 13 amino acids. CDR3 in DNA: TGTGCCAGCGCAAGGTCAACTAATGAAAAACTGTTTTTT. Protein: CASARSTNEKLFF.

The chain links TRBV6-5 to TRBJ2-7, with D perhaps given as TRBD1 or TRBD2 (5 bases each). V shed 6 bases and J shed 2 bases, with 14 bases lying between them. From germline, CDR1 is MNHEY and CDR2 SVGAGI. The CDR3 runs to 14 residues. The CDR3 is CASRDSWGTYEQYF. CDR3 coding DNA: TGTGCCAGCAGAGACTCGTGGGGGACCTACGAGCAGTACTTC.

The chain joins TRBV27 to TRBJ2-7; 9 bases are shared with TRBD1. J was trimmed by 3 bases and V by 6 bases; bases with no gene match: 6. Germline CDR1 reads MNHEY; CDR2 reads SMNVEV (reference sequence). The length of the CDR3 is 14 residues. The CDR3 loop is CASRAGTGSYEQYF. The CDR3 DNA follows: TGTGCCAGCAGAGCCGGGACAGGGAGCTACGAGCAGTACTTC.

J is TRBJ2-5 and V is TRBV30; 14 nucleotides align to TRBD2. The CDR3 totals 17 residues. Germline values: CDR1 GTSNPN, CDR2 SVGIG (reference sequence). The junction had 10 bases not matched to a gene; V was cut back by 2 bases and J by 5 bases. The CDR3 is CAWSTGTSGRGTETQYF. In DNA, the CDR3 is TGTGCCTGGAGTACCGGGACTAGCGGGAGAGGGACGGAGACCCAGTACTTC.

The chain combines TRBV5-6 with TRBJ1-4; no reliable D call. V was shortened by 4 bases and J by 8 bases, with 15 bases between the two germline ends. The CDR3 extends over 14 amino acids. CDR1 is SGHDT, CDR2 YYEEEE, per germline. In nucleotides, the CDR3 is TGTGCCAGCAGCCTCCCGGGCCCAAGGGAAAAACTGTTTTTT. It yields the protein CASSLPGPREKLFF.

J is TRBJ2-7 and V is TRBV2; either TRBD1 or TRBD2 may fit D (5 bases each). Trimming removed 3 bases from V and 5 bases from J, with 11 bases in between. The CDR3 is 13 residues long. Germline CDR1 is SNHLY and CDR2 is FYNNEI. CDR3 in DNA: TGTGCCAGCAGTGAGGGACCTTTCGACGAGCAGTACTTC. It codes for CASSEGPFDEQYF.

The CDR3 here is CASSLAGRTNYGYTF. CDR3 coding DNA: TGTGCCAGCAGCTTGGCGGGTCGCACTAACTATGGCTACACCTTC. The chain has TRBV5-8 and TRBJ1-2; D ambiguous. The germline V gene has CDR1 SGHTS and CDR2 YDEGEE. CDR3 length: 15 amino acids. Trimming cost V 0 bases and J 0 bases, with 9 bases left between them.

The chain uses TRBV18 and TRBJ1-1, with unresolved D. Trimming took 8 bases from V and 4 from J, leaving 14 bases between them. In germline, CDR1 is KGHSH, CDR2 LQKENI. The CDR3 is 13 amino acids. CDR3 bases: TGTGCCAGCGACGAACGACTGGGCACTGAAGCTTTCTTT. It encodes CASDERLGTEAFF.

This sequence joins TRBV27 and TRBJ2-2; the D is unclear. V dropped 3 bases and J dropped 7 bases, with 6 bases sitting between them. There are 12 residues in the CDR3. CDR1 and CDR2 (germline): MNHEY, SMNVEV (reference sequence). The DNA of the CDR3 is TGTGCCAGCAGTTTTCAGAGCGGGGAGCTGTTTTTT. Its protein product is CASSFQSGELFF.

J is TRBJ2-3 and V is TRBV30, with TRBD1 matching over 9 bases. Trimming cost V 4 bases and J 6 bases; bases outside gene matches: 14. The germline V gene has CDR1 GTSNPN and CDR2 SVGIG (reference sequence). CDR3 size: 16 residues. CDR3 DNA sequence: TGTGCCTGGACGCCGGGACAGGGAGGGCTGAAGGATACGCAGTATTTT. As protein: CAWTPGQGGLKDTQYF.

The chain recombines TRBV5-1 with TRBJ2-3, with D perhaps TRBD1 (6 bases). V shed 2 bases and J shed 2 bases, with 12 bases lying between them. The CDR3 sequence is 15 residues long. CDR1 is SGHRS and CDR2 is YFSETQ in the germline V gene. This CDR3 reads CASSLGRTATDTQYF. The CDR3 bases are TGCGCCAGCAGCTTAGGCCGGACAGCCACAGATACGCAGTATTTT. The complete variable domain, with remaining parts taken from reference TRBV5-1 and TRBJ2-3, reads KAGVTQTPRYLIKTRGQQVTLSCSPISGHRSVSWYQQTPGQGLQFLFEYFSETQRNKGNFPGRFSGRQFSNSRSEMNVSTLELGDSALYLCASSLGRTATDTQYFGPGTRLTVL.

V gene TRBV7-9 combines with J gene TRBJ1-4, with unresolved D. Germline V gene sequence: CDR1 SEHNR, CDR2 FQNEAQ (reference sequence). The CDR3 contains 16 residues. V was clipped by 1 base and J by 2 bases, with 11 bases between them. The CDR3 sequence: CASSLDSLVTNEKLFF. CDR3 sequence (DNA): TGTGCCAGCAGCTTAGACTCGCTAGTGACTAATGAAAAACTGTTTTTT. The full variable domain, its missing parts supplied by reference TRBV7-9 and TRBJ1-4, is DTGVSQNPRHKITKRGQNVTFRCDPISEHNRLYWYRQTLGQGPEFLTYFQNEAQLEKSRLLSDRFSAERPKGSFSTLEIQRTEQGDSAMYLCASSLDSLVTNEKLFFGSGTQLSVL.